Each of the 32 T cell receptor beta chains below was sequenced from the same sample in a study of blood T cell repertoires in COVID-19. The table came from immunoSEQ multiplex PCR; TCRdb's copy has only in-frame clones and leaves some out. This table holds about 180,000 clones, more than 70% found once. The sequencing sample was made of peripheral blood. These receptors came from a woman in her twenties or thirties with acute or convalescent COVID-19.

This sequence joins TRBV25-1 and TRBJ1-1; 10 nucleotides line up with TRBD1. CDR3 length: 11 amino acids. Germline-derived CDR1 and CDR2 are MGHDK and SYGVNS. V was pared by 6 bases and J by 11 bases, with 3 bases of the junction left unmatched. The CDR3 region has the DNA TGTGCCAGCAGGGAGGACAGGGGGGCTTTCTTT. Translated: CASREDRGAFF.

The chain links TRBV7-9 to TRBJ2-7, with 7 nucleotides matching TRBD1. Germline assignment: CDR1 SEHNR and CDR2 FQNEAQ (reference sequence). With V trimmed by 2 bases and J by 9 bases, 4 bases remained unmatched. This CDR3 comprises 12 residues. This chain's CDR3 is CASSLRGQGQYF. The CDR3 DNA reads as TGTGCCAGCAGCTTAAGGGGGCAGGGGCAGTACTTC. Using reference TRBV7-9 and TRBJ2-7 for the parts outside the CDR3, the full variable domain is DTGVSQNPRHKITKRGQNVTFRCDPISEHNRLYWYRQTLGQGPEFLTYFQNEAQLEKSRLLSDRFSAERPKGSFSTLEIQRTEQGDSAMYLCASSLRGQGQYFGPGTRLTVT.

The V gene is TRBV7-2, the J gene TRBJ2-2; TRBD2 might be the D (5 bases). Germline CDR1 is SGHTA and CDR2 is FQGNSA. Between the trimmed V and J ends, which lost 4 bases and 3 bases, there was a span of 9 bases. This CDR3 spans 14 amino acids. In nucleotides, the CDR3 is TGTGCCAGCAGCTCCCAGCGGTACACCGGGGAGCTGTTTTTT. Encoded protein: CASSSQRYTGELFF.

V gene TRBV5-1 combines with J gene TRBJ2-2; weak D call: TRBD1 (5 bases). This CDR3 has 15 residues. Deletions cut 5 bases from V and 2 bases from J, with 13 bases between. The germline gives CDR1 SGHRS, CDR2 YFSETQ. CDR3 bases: TGCGCCAGCAGAGGAATTCAGGGAAACACCGGGGAGCTGTTTTTT. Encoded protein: CASRGIQGNTGELFF.

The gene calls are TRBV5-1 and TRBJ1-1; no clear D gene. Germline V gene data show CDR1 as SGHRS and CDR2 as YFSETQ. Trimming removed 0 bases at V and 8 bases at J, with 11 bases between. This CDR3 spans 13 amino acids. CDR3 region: CASSLVSSREAFF. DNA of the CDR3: TGCGCCAGCAGCTTGGTCTCGAGCAGGGAAGCTTTCTTT.

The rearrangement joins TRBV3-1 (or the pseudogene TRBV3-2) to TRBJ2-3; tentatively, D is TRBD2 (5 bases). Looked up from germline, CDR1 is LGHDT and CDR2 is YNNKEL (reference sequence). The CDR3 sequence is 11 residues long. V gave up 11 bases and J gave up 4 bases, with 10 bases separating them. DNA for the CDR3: TGTGCCGCCCGGGGTCCAGATACGCAGTATTTT. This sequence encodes CAARGPDTQYF.

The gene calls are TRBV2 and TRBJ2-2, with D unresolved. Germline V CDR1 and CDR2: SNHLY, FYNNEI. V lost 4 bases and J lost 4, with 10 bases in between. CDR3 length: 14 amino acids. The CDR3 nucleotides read TGTGCCAGCAGTGTTAGATTTACCACCGGGGAGCTGTTTTTT. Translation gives CASSVRFTTGELFF.

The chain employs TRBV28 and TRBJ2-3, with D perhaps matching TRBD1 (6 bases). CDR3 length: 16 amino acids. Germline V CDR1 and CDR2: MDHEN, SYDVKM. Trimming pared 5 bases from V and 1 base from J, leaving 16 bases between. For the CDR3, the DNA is TGTGCCAGCAGTAATACAGAAGGGGGAGGCACAGATACGCAGTATTTT. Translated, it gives CASSNTEGGGTDTQYF.

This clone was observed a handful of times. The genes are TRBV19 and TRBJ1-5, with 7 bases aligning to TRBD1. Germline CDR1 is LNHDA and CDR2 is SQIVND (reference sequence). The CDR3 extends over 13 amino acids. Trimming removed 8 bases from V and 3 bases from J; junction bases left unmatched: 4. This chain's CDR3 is CASADRDNQPQHF. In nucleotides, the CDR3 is TGTGCCAGTGCTGACAGGGACAATCAGCCCCAGCATTTT.

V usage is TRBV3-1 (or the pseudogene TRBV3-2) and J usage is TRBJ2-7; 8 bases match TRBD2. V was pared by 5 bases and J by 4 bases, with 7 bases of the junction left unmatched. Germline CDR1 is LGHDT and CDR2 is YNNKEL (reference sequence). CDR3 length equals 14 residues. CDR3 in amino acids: CASSYSGGRYEQYF. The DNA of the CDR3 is TGTGCCAGCAGCTACTCGGGAGGGAGGTACGAGCAGTACTTC.

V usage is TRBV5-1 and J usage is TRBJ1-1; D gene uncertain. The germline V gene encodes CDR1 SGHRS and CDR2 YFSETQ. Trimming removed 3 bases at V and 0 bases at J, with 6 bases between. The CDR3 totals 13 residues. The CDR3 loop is CASSSGLNTEAFF. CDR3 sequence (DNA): TGCGCCAGCAGCTCAGGCCTGAACACTGAAGCTTTCTTT.

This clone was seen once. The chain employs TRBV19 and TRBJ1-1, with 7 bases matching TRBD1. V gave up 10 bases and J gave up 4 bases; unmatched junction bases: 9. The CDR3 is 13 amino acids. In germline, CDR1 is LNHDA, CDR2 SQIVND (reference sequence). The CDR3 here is CAIQGQLATEAFF. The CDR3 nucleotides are TGTGCCATCCAGGGACAGTTGGCCACTGAAGCTTTCTTT. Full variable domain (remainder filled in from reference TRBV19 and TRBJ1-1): DGGITQSPKYLFRKEGQNVTLSCEQNLNHDAMYWYRQDPGQGLRLIYYSQIVNDFQKGDIAEGYSVSREKKESFPLTVTSAQKNPTAFYLCAIQGQLATEAFFGQGTRLTVV.

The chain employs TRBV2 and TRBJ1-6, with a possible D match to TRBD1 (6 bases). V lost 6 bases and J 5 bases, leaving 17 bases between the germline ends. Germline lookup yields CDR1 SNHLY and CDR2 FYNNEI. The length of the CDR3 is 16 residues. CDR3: CASSELRTEHNSPLHF. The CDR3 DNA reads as TGTGCCAGCAGCGAGCTTCGGACAGAGCATAATTCACCCCTCCACTTT. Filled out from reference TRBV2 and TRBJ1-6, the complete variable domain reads EPEVTQTPSHQVTQMGQEVILRCVPISNHLYFYWYRQILGQKVEFLVSFYNNEISEKSEIFDDQFSVERPDGSNFTLKIRSTKLEDSAMYFCASSELRTEHNSPLHFGNGTRLTVT.

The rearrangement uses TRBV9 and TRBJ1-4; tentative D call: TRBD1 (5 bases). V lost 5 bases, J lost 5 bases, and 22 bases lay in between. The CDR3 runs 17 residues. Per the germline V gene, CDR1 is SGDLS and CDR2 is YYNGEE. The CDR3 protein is CASSTLSRGHSNEKLFF. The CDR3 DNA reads TGTGCCAGCAGTACTCTCTCCAGAGGACATTCGAATGAAAAACTGTTTTTT.

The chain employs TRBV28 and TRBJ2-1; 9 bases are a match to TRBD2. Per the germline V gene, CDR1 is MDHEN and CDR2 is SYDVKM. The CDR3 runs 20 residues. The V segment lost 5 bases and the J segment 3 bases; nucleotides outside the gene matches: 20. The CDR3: CASSPDPGPKTSGFYNEQFF. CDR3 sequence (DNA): TGTGCCAGCAGTCCGGATCCGGGACCGAAGACTAGCGGATTCTACAATGAGCAGTTCTTC.

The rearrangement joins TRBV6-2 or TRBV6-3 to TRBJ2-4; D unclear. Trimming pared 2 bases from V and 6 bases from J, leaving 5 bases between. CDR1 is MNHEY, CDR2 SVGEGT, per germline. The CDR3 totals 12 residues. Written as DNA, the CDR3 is TGTGCCAGCAGTTACCCGGGAAACATTCAGTACTTC. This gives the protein CASSYPGNIQYF.

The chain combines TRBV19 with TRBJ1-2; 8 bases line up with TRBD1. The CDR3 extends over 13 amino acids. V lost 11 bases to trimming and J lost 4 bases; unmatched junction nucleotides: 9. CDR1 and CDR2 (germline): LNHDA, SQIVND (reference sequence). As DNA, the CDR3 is TGTGCCGGGGGGGCCGGACAGGGCTATGGCTACACCTTC. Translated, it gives CAGGAGQGYGYTF.

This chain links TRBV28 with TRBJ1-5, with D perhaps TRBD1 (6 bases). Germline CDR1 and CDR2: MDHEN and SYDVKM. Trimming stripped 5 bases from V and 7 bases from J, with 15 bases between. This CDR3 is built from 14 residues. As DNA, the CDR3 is TGTGCCAGCAGTCCCGGGACATTTGAACAGCCCCAGCATTTT. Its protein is CASSPGTFEQPQHF.

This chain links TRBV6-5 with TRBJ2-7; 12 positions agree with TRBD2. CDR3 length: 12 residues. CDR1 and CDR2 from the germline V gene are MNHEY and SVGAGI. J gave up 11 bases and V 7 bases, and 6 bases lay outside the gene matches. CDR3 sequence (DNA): TGTGCCAGCAAACGACTAGCGGGAGTTGAGTACTTC. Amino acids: CASKRLAGVEYF.

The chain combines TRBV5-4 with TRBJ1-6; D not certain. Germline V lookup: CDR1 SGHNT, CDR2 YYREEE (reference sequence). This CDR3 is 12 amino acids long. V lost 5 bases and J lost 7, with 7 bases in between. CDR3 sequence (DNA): TGTGCCAGCAGATATCGGAATTCACCCCTCCACTTT. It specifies CASRYRNSPLHF.

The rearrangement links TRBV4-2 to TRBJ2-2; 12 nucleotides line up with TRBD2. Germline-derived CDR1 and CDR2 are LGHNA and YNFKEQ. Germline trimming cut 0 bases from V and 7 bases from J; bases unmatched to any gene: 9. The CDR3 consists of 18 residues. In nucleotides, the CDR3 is TGTGCCAGCAGCCAAGATGGGCTAGCGGGAGGGCCCGACGGGGAGCTGTTTTTT. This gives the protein CASSQDGLAGGPDGELFF.

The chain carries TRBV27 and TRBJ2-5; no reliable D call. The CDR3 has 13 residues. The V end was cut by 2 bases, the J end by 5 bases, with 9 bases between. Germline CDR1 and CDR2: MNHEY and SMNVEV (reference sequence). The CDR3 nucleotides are TGTGCCAGCAGTTTAGGTAGTATTGAGACCCAGTACTTC. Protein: CASSLGSIETQYF.

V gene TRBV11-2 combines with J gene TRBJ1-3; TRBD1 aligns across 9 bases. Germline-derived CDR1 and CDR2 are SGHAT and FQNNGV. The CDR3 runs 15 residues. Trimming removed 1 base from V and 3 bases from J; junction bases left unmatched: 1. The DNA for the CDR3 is TGTGCCAGCAGCTTAGGACAGGGGGATGGAAACACCATATATTTT. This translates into CASSLGQGDGNTIYF.

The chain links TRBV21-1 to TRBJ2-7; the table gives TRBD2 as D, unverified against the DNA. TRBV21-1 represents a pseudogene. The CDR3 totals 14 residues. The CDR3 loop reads CASSKRDLAYEQYF. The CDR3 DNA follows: TGTGCCAGCAGCAAAAGGGACTTAGCCTACGAGCAGTACTTC.

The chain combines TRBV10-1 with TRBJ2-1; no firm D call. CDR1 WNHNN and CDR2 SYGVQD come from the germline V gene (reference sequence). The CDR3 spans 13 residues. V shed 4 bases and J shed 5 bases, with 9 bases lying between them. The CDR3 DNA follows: TGCGCCAGCAGTGGCGGCGGAGACAATGAGCAGTTCTTC. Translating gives CASSGGGDNEQFF.

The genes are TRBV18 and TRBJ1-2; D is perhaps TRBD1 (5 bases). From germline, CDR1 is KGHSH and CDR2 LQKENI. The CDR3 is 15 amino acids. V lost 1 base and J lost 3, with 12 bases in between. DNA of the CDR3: TGTGCCAGCTCACCACTAGCGGAGGGGCACTATGGCTACACCTTC. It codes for CASSPLAEGHYGYTF.

The CDR3 reads CASSLDRGREELFF. The CDR3 DNA sequence: TGCGCCAGCAGCCTCGACAGGGGGCGCGAGGAGCTGTTTTTT. The rearrangement uses TRBV5-1 and TRBJ2-2; TRBD1 matches at 10 bases. This CDR3 has 14 amino acids. Germline V gives CDR1 SGHRS, CDR2 YFSETQ. The V segment lost 4 bases and the J segment 10 bases; nucleotides outside the gene matches: 7.

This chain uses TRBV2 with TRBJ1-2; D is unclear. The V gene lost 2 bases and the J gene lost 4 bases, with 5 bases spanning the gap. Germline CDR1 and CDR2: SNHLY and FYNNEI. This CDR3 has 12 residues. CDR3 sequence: CASSERSYGYTF. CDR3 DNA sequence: TGTGCCAGCAGTGAACGGAGCTATGGCTACACCTTC. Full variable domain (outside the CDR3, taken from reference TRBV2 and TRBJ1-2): EPEVTQTPSHQVTQMGQEVILRCVPISNHLYFYWYRQILGQKVEFLVSFYNNEISEKSEIFDDQFSVERPDGSNFTLKIRSTKLEDSAMYFCASSERSYGYTFGSGTRLTVV.

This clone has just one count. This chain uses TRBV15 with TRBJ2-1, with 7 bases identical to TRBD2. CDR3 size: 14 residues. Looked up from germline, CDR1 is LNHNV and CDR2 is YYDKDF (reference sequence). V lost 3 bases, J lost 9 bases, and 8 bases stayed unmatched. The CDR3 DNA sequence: TGTGCCACCAGCAGCATTCTAGCGGAAGGTGAGCAGTTCTTC. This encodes CATSSILAEGEQFF.

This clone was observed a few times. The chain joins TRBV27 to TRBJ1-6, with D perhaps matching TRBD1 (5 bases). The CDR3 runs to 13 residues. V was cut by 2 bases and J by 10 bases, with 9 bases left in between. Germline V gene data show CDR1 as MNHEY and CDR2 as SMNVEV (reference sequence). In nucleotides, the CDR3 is TGTGCCAGCAGTTTAATCAGGGCCTCACCCCTCCACTTT. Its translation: CASSLIRASPLHF.

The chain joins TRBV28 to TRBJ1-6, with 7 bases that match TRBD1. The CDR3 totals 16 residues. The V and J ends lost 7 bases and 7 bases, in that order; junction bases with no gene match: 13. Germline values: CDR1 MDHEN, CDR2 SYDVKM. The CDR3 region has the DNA TGTGCCAGCACCTTCGGGCAGGGGGTCCTAAATTCACCCCTCCACTTT. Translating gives CASTFGQGVLNSPLHF.

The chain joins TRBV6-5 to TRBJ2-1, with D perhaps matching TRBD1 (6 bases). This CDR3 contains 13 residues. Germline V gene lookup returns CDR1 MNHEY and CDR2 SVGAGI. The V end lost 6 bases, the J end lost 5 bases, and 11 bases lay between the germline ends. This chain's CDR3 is CASRNGQNNEQFF. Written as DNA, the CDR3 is TGTGCCAGCAGAAACGGACAGAACAATGAGCAGTTCTTC.